This passage covers 2 T cell receptor beta chains from one sample sequenced in a study of blood T cell repertoires in COVID-19. The data were produced by immunoSEQ multiplex PCR, yet TCRdb's version contains in-frame clones alone and is incomplete. The table shows approximately 280,000 clones, with approximately 90% occurring only once. The sequencing input was peripheral blood. These receptors were taken from a man aged 40-49 years with acute or convalescent COVID-19.

CDR3 protein: CATSGGGVRGCGYTF. DNA for the CDR3: TGTGCCACCAGTGGTGGGGGAGTCAGGGGATGTGGCTACACCTTC. The chain joins TRBV24-1 to TRBJ1-2; possibly TRBD1 for D (6 bases). There are 15 residues in the CDR3. Trimming left V 5 bases short and J 7 bases short, with 19 bases between. Germline V lookup: CDR1 KGHDR, CDR2 SFDVKD.

The chain combines TRBV5-6 with TRBJ1-5; D call uncertain. Trimming removed 3 bases at V and 7 bases at J, with 17 bases between. Germline V gene lookup returns CDR1 SGHDT and CDR2 YYEEEE. The CDR3 covers 15 residues. The CDR3 protein is CASSSLRSSRQPQHF. DNA of the CDR3: TGTGCCAGCAGCTCATTAAGGTCCTCTAGACAGCCCCAGCATTTT.